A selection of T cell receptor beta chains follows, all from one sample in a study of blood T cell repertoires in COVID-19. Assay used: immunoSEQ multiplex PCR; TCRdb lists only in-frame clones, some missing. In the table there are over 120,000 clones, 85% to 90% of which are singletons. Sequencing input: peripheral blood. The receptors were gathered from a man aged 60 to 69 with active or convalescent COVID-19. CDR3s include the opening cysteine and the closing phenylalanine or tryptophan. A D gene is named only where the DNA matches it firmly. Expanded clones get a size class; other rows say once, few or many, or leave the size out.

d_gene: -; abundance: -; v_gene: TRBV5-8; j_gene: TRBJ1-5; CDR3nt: TGTGCCAGCAGCTTGGCAGCCCCAGGATATCAGCCCCAGCATTTT; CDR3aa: CASSLAAPGYQPQHF
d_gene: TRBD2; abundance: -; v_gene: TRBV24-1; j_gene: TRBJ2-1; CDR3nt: TGTGCCACCAGTGATTCCCTAGCGGATACGGAGTTCTTC; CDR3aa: CATSDSLADTEFF
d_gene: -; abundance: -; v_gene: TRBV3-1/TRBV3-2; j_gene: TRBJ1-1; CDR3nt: TGTGCCAGCAGCTATAAGAGCATGAACACTGAAGCTTTCTTT; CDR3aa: CASSYKSMNTEAFF
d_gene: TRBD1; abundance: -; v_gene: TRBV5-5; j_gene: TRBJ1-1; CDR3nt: TGTGCCAGCAGCTTGGGCCCTAACAGGGGGCCGGGCACTGAAGCTTTCTTT; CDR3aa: CASSLGPNRGPGTEAFF
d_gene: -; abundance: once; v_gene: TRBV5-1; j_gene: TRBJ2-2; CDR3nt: TGCGCCAGCAGCCCCACCGGCACAGGGACCGGGGAGCTGTTTTTT; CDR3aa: CASSPTGTGTGELFF
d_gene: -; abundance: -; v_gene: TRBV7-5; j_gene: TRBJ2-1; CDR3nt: -; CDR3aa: CVRSYPCGEQVYNEQFF
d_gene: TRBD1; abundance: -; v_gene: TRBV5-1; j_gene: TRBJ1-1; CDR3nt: TGCGCCAGCAGCCCTGGGGACAGTTATGAAGCTTTCTTT; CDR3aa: CASSPGDSYEAFF
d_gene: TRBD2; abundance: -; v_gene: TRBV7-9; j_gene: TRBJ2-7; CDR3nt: TGTGCCAGCGGATCCCTAGCGGGGCCGGGCGAGCAGTACTTC; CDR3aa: CASGSLAGPGEQYF
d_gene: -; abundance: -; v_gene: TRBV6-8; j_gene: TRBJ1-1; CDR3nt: TGTGCCAGCAGCACCTTGGGGAGGCAAGTGGTCACTGAAGCTTTCTTT; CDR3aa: CASSTLGRQVVTEAFF
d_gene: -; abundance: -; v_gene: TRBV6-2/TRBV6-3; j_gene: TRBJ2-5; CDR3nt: TGTGCCAGCAGTTACCGTGGAGGGAGGGAGACCCAGTACTTC; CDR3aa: CASSYRGGRETQYF
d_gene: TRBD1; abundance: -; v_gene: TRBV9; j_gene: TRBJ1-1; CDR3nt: TGTGCCAGCAGCAGCCGGGACAGGGGGCGGAGGACTGAAGCTTTCTTT; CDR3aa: CASSSRDRGRRTEAFF
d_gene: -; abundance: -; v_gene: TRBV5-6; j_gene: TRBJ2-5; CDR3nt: TGTGCCAGCAGCTACAGCCAAGAGACCCAGTACTTC; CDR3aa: CASSYSQETQYF
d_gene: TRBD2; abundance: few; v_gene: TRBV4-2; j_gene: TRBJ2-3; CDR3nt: TGTGCCAGCAGTCCGGGGGGTAGCACAGATACGCAGTATTTT; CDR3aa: CASSPGGSTDTQYF
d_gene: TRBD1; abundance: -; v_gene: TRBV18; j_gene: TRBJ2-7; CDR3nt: TGTGCCAGCTCACCCCCTCGACAGGGAATTTCCTACGAGCAGTACTTC; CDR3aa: CASSPPRQGISYEQYF
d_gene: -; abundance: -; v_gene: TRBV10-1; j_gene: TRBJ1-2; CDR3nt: TGCGCCAGCAGTGAGATGGGGAGGAATAACTATGGCTACACCTTC; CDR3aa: CASSEMGRNNYGYTF
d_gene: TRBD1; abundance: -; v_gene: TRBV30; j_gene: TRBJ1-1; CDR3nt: TGTGCCTGGAGTGCCCGATCCATAGACCGACAGGGGGCGGCTTTCTTT; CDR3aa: CAWSARSIDRQGAAFF
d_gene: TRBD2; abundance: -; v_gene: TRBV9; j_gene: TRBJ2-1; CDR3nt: TGTGCCAGCAGCGTAGGCGGGAGGGGCTACAATGAGCAGTTCTTC; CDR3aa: CASSVGGRGYNEQFF
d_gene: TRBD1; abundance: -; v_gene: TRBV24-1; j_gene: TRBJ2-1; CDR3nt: TGTGCCACCAGGATGGGACAGGGGGGCAATGAGCAGTTCTTC; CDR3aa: CATRMGQGGNEQFF
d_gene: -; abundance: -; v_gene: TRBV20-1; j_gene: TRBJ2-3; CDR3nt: TGCAGTGCTAGTTCCGCAGGGGCGCGAGGCACAGATACGCAGTATTTT; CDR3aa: CSASSAGARGTDTQYF
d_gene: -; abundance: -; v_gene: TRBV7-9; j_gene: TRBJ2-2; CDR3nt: TGTGCCAGCAGCTTTAGAACGGACACCGGGGAGCTGTTTTTT; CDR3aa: CASSFRTDTGELFF
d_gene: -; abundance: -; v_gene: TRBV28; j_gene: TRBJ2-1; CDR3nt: TGTGCCAGCTATAGCGGTTCTTACAATGAGCAGTTCTTC; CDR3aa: CASYSGSYNEQFF
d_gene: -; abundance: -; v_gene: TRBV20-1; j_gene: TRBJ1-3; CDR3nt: TGCAGTGCTAGTGCGGTCAAAGACTCTGGAAACACCATATATTTT; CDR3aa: CSASAVKDSGNTIYF
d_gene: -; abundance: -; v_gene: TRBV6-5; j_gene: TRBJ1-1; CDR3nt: TGTGCCAGCAGTTACTCGACCAGGGGTCAGACTGAAGCTTTCTTT; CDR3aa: CASSYSTRGQTEAFF
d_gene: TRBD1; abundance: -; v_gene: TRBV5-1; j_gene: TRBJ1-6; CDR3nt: TGCGCCAGCAGCTTGCGACAGGGGTGGAATTCACCCCTCCACTTT; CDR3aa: CASSLRQGWNSPLHF
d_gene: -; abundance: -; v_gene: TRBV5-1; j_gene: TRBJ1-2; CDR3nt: TGCGCCAGCAGCCCGGGGTCAATGATGGACTATGGCTACACCTTC; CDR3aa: CASSPGSMMDYGYTF
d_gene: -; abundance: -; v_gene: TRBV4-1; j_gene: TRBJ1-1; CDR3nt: TGCGCCAGCAGCTTCCGGGACACCGATGAAGCTTTCTTT; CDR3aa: CASSFRDTDEAFF
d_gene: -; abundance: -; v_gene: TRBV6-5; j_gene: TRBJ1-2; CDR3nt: TGTGCCAGCACATGGACTGAGGGCTACACCTTC; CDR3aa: CASTWTEGYTF
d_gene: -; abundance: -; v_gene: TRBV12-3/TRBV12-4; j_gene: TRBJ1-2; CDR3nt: TGTGCCAGCAGTCCCCGTGAGGTCTATGGCTACACCTTC; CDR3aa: CASSPREVYGYTF
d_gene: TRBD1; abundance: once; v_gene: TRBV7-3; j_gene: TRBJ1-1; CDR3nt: TGTGCCAGCACCAGGACCCCCGGGACAGGGGGTTTGAACACTGAAGCTTTCTTT; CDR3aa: CASTRTPGTGGLNTEAFF
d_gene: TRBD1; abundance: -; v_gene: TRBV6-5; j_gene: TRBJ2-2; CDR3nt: TGTGCCAGCAGCAGAGGACAGGGGTTTAGCGGGGAGCTGTTTTTT; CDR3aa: CASSRGQGFSGELFF
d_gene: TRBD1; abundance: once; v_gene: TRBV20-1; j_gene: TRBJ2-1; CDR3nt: TGCAGTGCTAGTACCGGGACAGGGGGCTTCTATGAGCAGTTCTTC; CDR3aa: CSASTGTGGFYEQFF
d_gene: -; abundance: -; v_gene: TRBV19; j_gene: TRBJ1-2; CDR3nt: TGTGCCAGTATGCGGGGGGATGGCTACACCTTC; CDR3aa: CASMRGDGYTF
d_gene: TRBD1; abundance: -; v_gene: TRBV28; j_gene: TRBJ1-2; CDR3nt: TGTGCCAGCAGACCGACCACAGGGGGAGACTATGGCTACACCTTC; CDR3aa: CASRPTTGGDYGYTF
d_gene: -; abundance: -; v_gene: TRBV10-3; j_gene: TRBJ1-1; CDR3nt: TGTGCCGTACGGGGTGGTAGCGCTGAAGCTTTCTTT; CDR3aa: CAVRGGSAEAFF
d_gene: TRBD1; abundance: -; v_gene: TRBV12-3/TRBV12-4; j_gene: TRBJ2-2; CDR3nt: TGTGCCAGCAGTCCGGACAGGGGGGAGCTGTTTTTT; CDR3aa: CASSPDRGELFF
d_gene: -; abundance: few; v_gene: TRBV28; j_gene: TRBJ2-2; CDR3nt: TGTGCCAGCAGAGTAAGGGAGACCGGGGAGCTGTTTTTT; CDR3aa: CASRVRETGELFF
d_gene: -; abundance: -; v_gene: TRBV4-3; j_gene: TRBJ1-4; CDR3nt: TGCGCCAGCAGCCAAGATCGGGGAGGACCTAATGAAAAACTGTTTTTT; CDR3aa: CASSQDRGGPNEKLFF
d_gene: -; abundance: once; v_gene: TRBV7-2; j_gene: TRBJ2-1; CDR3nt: TGTGCCAGCAGCTTACTATCTTCTTACAATGAGCAGTTCTTC; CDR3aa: CASSLLSSYNEQFF
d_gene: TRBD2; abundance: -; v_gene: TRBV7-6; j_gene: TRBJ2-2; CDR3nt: TGTGCCAGCAGCCCTTTCGGGACTAGGTCATCCGGGGAGCTGTTTTTT; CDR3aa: CASSPFGTRSSGELFF
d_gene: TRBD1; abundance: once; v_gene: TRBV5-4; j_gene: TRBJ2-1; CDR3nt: TGTGCCAGCAGCCTCTGGGACAGGGTCAATGAGCAGTTCTTC; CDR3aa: CASSLWDRVNEQFF
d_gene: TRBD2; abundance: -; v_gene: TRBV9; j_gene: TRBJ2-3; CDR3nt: TGTGCCAGCGCTGGAGGGAGCGGGGGGGTGGCGCAGTATTTT; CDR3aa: CASAGGSGGVAQYF
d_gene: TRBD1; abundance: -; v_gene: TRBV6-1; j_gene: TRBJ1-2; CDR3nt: TGTGCCAGCAGTGAAGCGACAGGGGGCGCTGGCTACACCTTC; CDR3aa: CASSEATGGAGYTF
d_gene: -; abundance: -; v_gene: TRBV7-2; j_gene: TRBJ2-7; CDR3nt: TGTGCCAGCACCGAAGCCGGGACTTCTGTCTACGAGCAGTACTTC; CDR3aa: CASTEAGTSVYEQYF
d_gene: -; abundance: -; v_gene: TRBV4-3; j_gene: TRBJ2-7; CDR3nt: TGCGCCAGCAGCCAGAAGATAGGGGTCTTCGGCTACGAGCAGTACTTC; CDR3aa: CASSQKIGVFGYEQYF
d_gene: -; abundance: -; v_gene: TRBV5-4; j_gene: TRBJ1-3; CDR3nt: TGTGCCAGCAGCTTGGACGGGGGTGGAAACACCATATATTTT; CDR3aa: CASSLDGGGNTIYF
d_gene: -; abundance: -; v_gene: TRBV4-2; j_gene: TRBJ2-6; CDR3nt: TGTGCCAGCAGCCAAGATACACAGAACCAGTACTCTGGGGCCAACGTCCTGACTTTC; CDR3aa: CASSQDTQNQYSGANVLTF
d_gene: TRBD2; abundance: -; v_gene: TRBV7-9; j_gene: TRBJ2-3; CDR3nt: TGTGCCAGCAGCCCCCCCGGGGGGAGCACAGATACGCAGTATTTT; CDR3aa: CASSPPGGSTDTQYF
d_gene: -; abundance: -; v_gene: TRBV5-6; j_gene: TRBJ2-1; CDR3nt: TGTGCCAGCAGCTTGGCCGGAGGTAGGGAGATGCCCGGTGAGCAGTTCTTC; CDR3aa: CASSLAGGREMPGEQFF
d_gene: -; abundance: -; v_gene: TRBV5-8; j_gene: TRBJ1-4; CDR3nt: TGTGCCAGCAGCTTGAATGTGGGCACTAATGAAAAACTGTTTTTT; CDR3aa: CASSLNVGTNEKLFF
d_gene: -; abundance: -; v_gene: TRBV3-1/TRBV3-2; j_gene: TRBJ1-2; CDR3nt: TGTGCCAGCAGCCAAACCGGACAGTGGGGAGATGGGGATGGCTACACCTTC; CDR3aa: CASSQTGQWGDGDGYTF
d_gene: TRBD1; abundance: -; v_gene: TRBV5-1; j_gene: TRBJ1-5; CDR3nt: TGCGCCAGCAGCCCTCGGACAGGGAGCAATCAGCCCCAGCATTTT; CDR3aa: CASSPRTGSNQPQHF
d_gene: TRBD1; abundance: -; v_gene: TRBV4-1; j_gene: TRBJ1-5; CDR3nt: TGCGCCAGCAGCCAGGGGACGACAGGGATCTATCAGCCCCAGCATTTT; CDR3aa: CASSQGTTGIYQPQHF
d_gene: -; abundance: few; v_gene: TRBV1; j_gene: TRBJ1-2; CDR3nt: TGCACCAGCAGCCAAGATACAGGGGAAAGCTACACCTTC; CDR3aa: CTSSQDTGESYTF